The source of this T cell receptor beta chain is a study of PD-L1 blockade in urothelial cancer. On the study more broadly: In terms of prior chemotherapy, patients had received 0 to 3 regimens.

Sequencing used immunoSEQ multiplex PCR; TCRdb keeps in-frame clones, though not all of them. The profile shows 90,000 to 130,000 clones, roughly 90% of them singletons. The V segment lost 3 bases and the J segment 4 bases; nucleotides outside the gene matches: 5. Germline-derived CDR1 and CDR2 are LNHDA and SQIVND (reference sequence). This CDR3 spans 14 amino acids. The sample's time point: peripheral blood 6 weeks after treatment start. The sample here was PBMCs, taken around atezolizumab (anti-PD-L1) treatment. The receptor comes from a man aged 55 to 69 with urothelial cancer. This chain joins TRBV19 and TRBJ1-2, with TRBD1 matching 7 bases. This CDR3 reads CASSMPQGTYGYTF. CDR3 bases: TGTGCCAGTAGTATGCCACAGGGGACCTATGGCTACACCTTC. Supplemented by reference TRBV19 and TRBJ1-2, the full variable domain reads DGGITQSPKYLFRKEGQNVTLSCEQNLNHDAMYWYRQDPGQGLRLIYYSQIVNDFQKGDIAEGYSVSREKKESFPLTVTSAQKNPTAFYLCASSMPQGTYGYTFGSGTRLTVV.